This record covers a single T cell receptor beta chain. Together with a sample-barcoded 5' primer, a J-beta primer mix was included in a second PCR lasting about 7 to 12 cycles. TCRdb processed the 5' RACE reads anew with MiXCR; each CDR3 protein has one entry. The repertoire holds under 1,100,000 distinct CDR3 sequences, with under 30% as singletons. This specimen comes from a study of blood T cells in healthy people across ages. Looked up from germline, CDR1 is SQVTM and CDR2 is ANQGSEA. V was clipped by 4 bases and J by 4 bases, with 14 bases between them. This CDR3 comprises 14 residues. These same records also appear under a second study, on T cells of mothers and their children.

This receptor was identified in a girl aged 2 to 9 in good health. The source material was blood. This chain uses TRBV29-1 with TRBJ1-3; a weak D match, TRBD1 (5 bases). CDR3 nucleotides: TGCAGCGTTGGCCCCCGGGACGCCGGAAACACCATATATTTT. It encodes CSVGPRDAGNTIYF.